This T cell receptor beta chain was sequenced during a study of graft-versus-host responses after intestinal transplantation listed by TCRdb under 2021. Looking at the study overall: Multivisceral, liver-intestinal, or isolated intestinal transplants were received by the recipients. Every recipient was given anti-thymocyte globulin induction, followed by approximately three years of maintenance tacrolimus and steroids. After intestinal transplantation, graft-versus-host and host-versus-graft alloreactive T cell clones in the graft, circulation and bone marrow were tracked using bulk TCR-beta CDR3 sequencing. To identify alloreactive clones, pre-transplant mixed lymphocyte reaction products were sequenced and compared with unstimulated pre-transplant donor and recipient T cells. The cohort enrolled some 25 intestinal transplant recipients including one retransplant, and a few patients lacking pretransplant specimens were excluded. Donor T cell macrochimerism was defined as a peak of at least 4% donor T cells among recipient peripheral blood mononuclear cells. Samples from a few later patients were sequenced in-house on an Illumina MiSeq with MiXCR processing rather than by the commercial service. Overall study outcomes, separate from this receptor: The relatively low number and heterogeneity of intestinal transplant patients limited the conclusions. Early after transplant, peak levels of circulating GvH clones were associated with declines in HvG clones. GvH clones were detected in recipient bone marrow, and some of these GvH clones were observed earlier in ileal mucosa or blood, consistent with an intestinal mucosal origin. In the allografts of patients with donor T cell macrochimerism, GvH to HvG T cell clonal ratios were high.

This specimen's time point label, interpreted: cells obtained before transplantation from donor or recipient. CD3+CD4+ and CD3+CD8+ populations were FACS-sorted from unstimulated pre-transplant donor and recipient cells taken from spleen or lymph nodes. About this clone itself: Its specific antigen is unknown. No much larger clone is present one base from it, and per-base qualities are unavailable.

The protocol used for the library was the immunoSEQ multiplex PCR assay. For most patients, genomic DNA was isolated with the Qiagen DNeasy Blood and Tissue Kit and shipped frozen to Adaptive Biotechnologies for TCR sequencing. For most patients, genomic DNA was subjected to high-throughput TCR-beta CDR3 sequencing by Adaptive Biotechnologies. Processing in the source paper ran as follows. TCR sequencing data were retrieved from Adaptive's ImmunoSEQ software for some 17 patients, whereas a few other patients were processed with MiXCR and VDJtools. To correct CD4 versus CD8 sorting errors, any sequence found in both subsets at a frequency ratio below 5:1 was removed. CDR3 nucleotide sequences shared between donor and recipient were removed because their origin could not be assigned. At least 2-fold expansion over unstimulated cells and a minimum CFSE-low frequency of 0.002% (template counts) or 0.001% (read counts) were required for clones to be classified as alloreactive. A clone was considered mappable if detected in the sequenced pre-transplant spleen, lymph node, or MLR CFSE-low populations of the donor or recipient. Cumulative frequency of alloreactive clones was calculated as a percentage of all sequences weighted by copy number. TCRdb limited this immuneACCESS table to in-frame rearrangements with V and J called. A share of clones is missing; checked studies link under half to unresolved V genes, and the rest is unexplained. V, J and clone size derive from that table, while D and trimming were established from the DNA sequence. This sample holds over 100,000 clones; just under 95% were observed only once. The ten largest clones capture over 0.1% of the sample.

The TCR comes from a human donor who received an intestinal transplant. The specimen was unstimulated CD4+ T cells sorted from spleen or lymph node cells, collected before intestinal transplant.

The nucleotide sequence reads as follows: TGTGCCAGCAGGCGAATAGCGGGAGGGTACGAGCAGTACTTC. Its translation is CASRRIAGGYEQYF. The chain links TRBV28 with TRBJ2-7, with TRBD2 identical over 11 junction bases. The CDR3 sequence holds 14 residues, the cysteine and phenylalanine included. Kept here is only the CDR3 DNA, which spans 42 bases and is read in frame from base 1. Here V drops 6 bases and J drops 4 bases, and the junction holds 5 bases not matched to any gene. CDR1 and CDR2 are drawn from the germline V gene: MDHEN, SYDVKM.